This TCR beta chain was documented in a study of beta chain features in type 1 diabetes. Trimming removed 0 bases from V and 5 bases from J, with 14 bases in between. CDR3 length: 15 residues. Germline CDR1 and CDR2: SGHTS and YDEGEE. Every single donor gave one heparinised blood draw, and these averaged roughly 100 mL. Sorting based on CD45RO/CCR7/CD25/CD127/CD95/CD27 separated CD4+ naive, central memory, regulatory and stem cell-like memory cells. Comments on this clone: The antigen is undetermined.

As every portion of the isolated RNA was reverse transcribed, the sequencing read expressed TCRB transcripts. Some 3.6 million reads on average were seen across naive, central memory and regulatory T cell samples. Method: immunoSEQ multiplex PCR; TCRdb's copy keeps in-frame clones and lacks some. The data hold 400,000 or so clones, with roughly a tenth observed a single time. Overall study results and limits: Type 1 diabetes patients had moderately but significantly shorter TCRB CDR3s in all four CD4+ subsets. Patients showed naive, central memory and Treg TCRB repertoires that appeared more similar than those of healthy donors.

Sequencing was carried out using central memory CD4+ T cells from blood. The sequence came from a man aged 25 to 45 with type 1 diabetes. The J gene is TRBJ1-1, the V gene TRBV5-8; TRBD1 is a possible D gene (6 bases). DNA of the CDR3: TGTGCCAGCAGCTTGGTGGACGGGGGCTTTACTGAAGCTTTCTTT. It codes for CASSLVDGGFTEAFF.